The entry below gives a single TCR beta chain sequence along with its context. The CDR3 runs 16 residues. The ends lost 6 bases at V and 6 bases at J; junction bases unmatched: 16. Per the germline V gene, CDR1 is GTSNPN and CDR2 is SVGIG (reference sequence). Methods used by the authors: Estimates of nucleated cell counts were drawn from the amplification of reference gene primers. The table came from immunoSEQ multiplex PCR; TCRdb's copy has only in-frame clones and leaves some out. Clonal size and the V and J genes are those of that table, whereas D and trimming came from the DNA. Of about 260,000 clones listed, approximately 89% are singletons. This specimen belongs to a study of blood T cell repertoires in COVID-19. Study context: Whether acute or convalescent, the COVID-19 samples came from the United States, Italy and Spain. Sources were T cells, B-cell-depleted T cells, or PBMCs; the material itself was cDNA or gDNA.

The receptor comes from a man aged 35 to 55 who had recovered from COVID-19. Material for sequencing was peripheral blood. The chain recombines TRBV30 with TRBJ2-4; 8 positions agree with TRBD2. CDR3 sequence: CACGEGEAAGGNIQYF. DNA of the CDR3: TGTGCCTGCGGGGAAGGGGAGGCCGCGGGAGGAAACATTCAGTACTTC.